This T cell receptor beta chain comes out of a study of beta chain features in type 1 diabetes. Germline V gene data show CDR1 as SGHAT and CDR2 as FQNNGV. This CDR3 has 11 residues. V was shortened by 2 bases and J by 10 bases, with 8 bases between the two germline ends. Of the isolated RNA, all was reverse transcribed, and so the sequenced material was expressed TCRB transcripts. The table came from immunoSEQ multiplex PCR; TCRdb's copy has only in-frame clones and leaves some out. The repertoire holds 900,000 or so clones, with around a sixth as singletons. This clone turned up a few times. The specimen sequenced was naive CD4+ T cells from blood. This receptor was taken from a young woman in good health. This sequence joins TRBV11-2 and TRBJ1-1; TRBD1 is a possible D gene (6 bases). As DNA, the CDR3 is TGTGCCAGCAGCTTACGAGGGGGAGCTTTCTTT. Protein product: CASSLRGGAFF.